A selection of T cell receptor beta chains follows, all from one sample in a study of T-cell memory formation after mild COVID-19. TCRdb fed the 5' RACE reads into MiXCR, producing one record per CDR3 protein. The sample holds hundreds of thousands of distinct CDR3 sequences; about 20% are singletons and the top ten take 9.5% to 15%. The sequencing sample was made of PBMCs or a T cell subset sorted from them (not recorded which). The receptors come from an adult woman who had mild COVID-19 (a few samples of this study predate the infection). Cell type and time point are not known. Each CDR3 is given with its conserved first and last residue. A D gene is named only where the DNA matches it firmly. The size field is filled for only some rows; it gives once, few, many or a size class.

TRBJ2-2 many - TRBV5-1 TGCGCCAGCAGAGAGTCGCCGGGGACCGGGGAGCTGTTTTTT CASRESPGTGELFF
TRBJ1-2 few TRBD1 TRBV29-1 TGCAGCGTTGATGTGGGGGACAGGGCTGGCTACACCTTC CSVDVGDRAGYTF
TRBJ2-7 - TRBD2 TRBV6-1 TGTGCCAGCAGTGAAAACTCTAGCGGGGGGGCCCGGCAGTACTTC CASSENSSGGARQYF
TRBJ2-3 - TRBD2 TRBV7-9 TGTGCCAGCAGCTTGTCCGGAGCGGGAGAAGCGAGAGATACGCAGTATTTT CASSLSGAGEARDTQYF
TRBJ1-2 once TRBD1 TRBV7-9 TGTGCCAGCAGCGCGCCCCAGGGGGCGCAGGTTAACTATGGCTACACCTTC CASSAPQGAQVNYGYTF
TRBJ2-7 few TRBD1 TRBV9 TGTGCCAGCAGCTCTACATCGGACAGGCCCTCCTACGAGCAGTACTTC CASSSTSDRPSYEQYF
TRBJ2-1 few - TRBV20-1 TGCAGTGCTAGAGGAGGGCCCAATGAGCAGTTCTTC CSARGGPNEQFF
TRBJ2-7 few - TRBV18 TGTGCCAGCTCACCACCCGCCAGTAACGAGCAGTACTTC CASSPPASNEQYF
TRBJ2-3 few TRBD2 TRBV5-1 TGCGCCAGCAGCCGCGGACTAGCGGGGGAAATAGATACGCAGTATTTT CASSRGLAGEIDTQYF
TRBJ2-5 few TRBD1 TRBV12-3/TRBV12-4 TGTGCCAGCAGCCTCGGACAGGGGGCTATGGAGACCCAGTACTTC CASSLGQGAMETQYF
TRBJ1-2 - - TRBV24-1 TGTGCCACCAGTGACCCCAGGAAAATAAGGGGCTACACCTTC CATSDPRKIRGYTF
TRBJ2-7 - - TRBV13 TGTGCCAGCAGCCTCGGCAGGGCGGTCTACGAGCAGTACTTC CASSLGRAVYEQYF
TRBJ2-7 few - TRBV25-1 TGTGCCAGCAGTGACAGCTACTACGAGCAGTACTTC CASSDSYYEQYF
TRBJ2-7 few - TRBV7-2 TGTGCCAGCAGCTTACGGTCGGGGCCAAGGTACTTC CASSLRSGPRYF
TRBJ1-1 few TRBD1 TRBV9 TGTGCCAGCAGCGCCCCGGGACAGGGCTTCACTGAAGCTTTCTTT CASSAPGQGFTEAFF
TRBJ1-6 few - TRBV11-2 TGTGCCAGCAGCGAGCAGGGGCGAGATTCACCCCTCCACTTT CASSEQGRDSPLHF
TRBJ2-7 once TRBD1 TRBV5-6 TGTGCCAGCAGCTACGACAGGGGGCATTCCTACGAGCAGTACTTC CASSYDRGHSYEQYF
TRBJ2-2 few - TRBV10-3 TGTGCCATCAGTGGGGTCAGCTCGAACACCGGGGAGCTGTTTTTT CAISGVSSNTGELFF
TRBJ2-7 - TRBD1 TRBV10-3 TGTGCCATCAGTGAGCGGACGCACAGGGGGAATACCGAGCAGTACTTC CAISERTHRGNTEQYF
TRBJ1-2 few - TRBV5-1 TGCGCCAGCAGCACGACAGCCAGGAACTATGGCTACACCTTC CASSTTARNYGYTF
TRBJ2-5 - TRBD2 TRBV6-2/TRBV6-3 TGTGCCAGCAGTTCCTGGACGGGGGCGGGAGGGAAAGAGACCCAGTACTTC CASSSWTGAGGKETQYF
TRBJ2-5 few TRBD1 TRBV24-1 TGTGCCACCAGTGTATCGGGACAGGGGCAAGAGACCCAGTACTTC CATSVSGQGQETQYF
TRBJ1-1 - - TRBV5-6 TGTGCCAGCAGCTTGGATCAAGGGAGAAGAGCTTTCTTT CASSLDQGRRAFF
TRBJ2-3 few TRBD1 TRBV20-1 TGCAGTGCTAATTGGGCAGGGGGCCTCACAGATACGCAGTATTTT CSANWAGGLTDTQYF
TRBJ2-2 few - TRBV20-1 TGCAGTGCTAGACGTGGGGAGAACACCGGGGAGCTGTTTTTT CSARRGENTGELFF
TRBJ1-1 few - TRBV20-1 TGCAGTGCTAGAGTGAACTCAGGCAGGGGAGTCCCTGAAGCTTTCTTT CSARVNSGRGVPEAFF
TRBJ2-7 - - TRBV7-9 TGTGCCAGCAGCGGTTCATCGTCCTACGAGCAGTACTTC CASSGSSSYEQYF
TRBJ2-4 few TRBD2 TRBV6-2/TRBV6-3 TGTGCCAGCAGTGGCTTCGGGGGGACCTACATTCAGTACTTC CASSGFGGTYIQYF
TRBJ1-5 - - TRBV19 TGTGCCAGTAGTATAGACAGGGTCCTTAGCAATCAGCCCCAGCATTTT CASSIDRVLSNQPQHF
TRBJ2-1 - TRBD2 TRBV4-3 TGCGCCAGCAGCCAAGAGGGAGGGTTAGGGACTAGCTTCATCTTC CASSQEGGLGTSFIF
TRBJ2-1 many TRBD2 TRBV12-3/TRBV12-4 TGTGCCAGCAGCAACGCCGGGACTAGTAGATCTGAGCAGTTCTTC CASSNAGTSRSEQFF
TRBJ2-5 - - TRBV4-2 TGTGCCAGCAGCCATGGATCCCGGCGGACTGGAATAGAGACCCAGTACTTC CASSHGSRRTGIETQYF
TRBJ2-5 - TRBD2 TRBV24-1 TGTGCCACCAGTGATTTGATTTGTGCTGATGGGCGGGAGTCGAGGGAGACCCAGTACTTC CATSDLICADGRESRETQYF
TRBJ1-1 many - TRBV20-1 TGCAGTGCCCCTAGAGGCACTGAAGCTTTCTTT CSAPRGTEAFF
TRBJ2-1 few - TRBV7-9 TGTGCCAGCAGCTTAGCTCAGCCAGAGCAGTTCTTC CASSLAQPEQFF
TRBJ2-7 - - TRBV2 TGTGCCAGCAGTGAGAACAGACCCTACGAGCAGTACTTC CASSENRPYEQYF
TRBJ2-7 - TRBD2 TRBV6-1 TGTGCCAGCACCCCGACTAGCCCGTTCCGATACGAGCAGTACTTC CASTPTSPFRYEQYF
TRBJ1-3 few - TRBV3-1 TGTGCCAGCAGCCAAGAAGCCGGAAACACCATATATTTT CASSQEAGNTIYF
TRBJ2-1 few TRBD2 TRBV12-5 TGTGCTAGTGGTTTGGTACTCGGACTAGCGGTGGATAGGCAGTTCTTC CASGLVLGLAVDRQFF
TRBJ2-1 many TRBD1 TRBV7-9 TGTGCCAGCACCCCACCCCCGGGACAGGGATTTATACATGAGCAGTTCTTC CASTPPPGQGFIHEQFF
TRBJ2-1 few TRBD2 TRBV18 TGTGCCCAGCCTTTGGCTAGCGGGTCCAATGAGCAGTTCTTC CAQPLASGSNEQFF
TRBJ2-5 - TRBD2 TRBV30 TGTGCCTGGAGTGCGTCTCCGGGACTAGCGGGCGGGCAGCTATTAAGGACCCAGTACTTC CAWSASPGLAGGQLLRTQYF
TRBJ2-7 - TRBD2 TRBV12-3/TRBV12-4 TGTGCCAGCAGTTTTCCCCGAGGCGGGAGCGAGCAGTACTTC CASSFPRGGSEQYF
TRBJ2-7 - - TRBV27 TGTGCCAGCAGAATGATGAACAGACCTGAATCCTACGAGCAGTACTTC CASRMMNRPESYEQYF
TRBJ2-2 many TRBD2 TRBV12-3/TRBV12-4 TGTGCCAGCAGACGGACTAGCGGGAGGGGAGGCACCGGGGAGCTGTTTTTT CASRRTSGRGGTGELFF
TRBJ1-1 - - TRBV5-1 TGCGCCAGCAGCCCATGGGACGCCACAGAAGCTTTCTTT CASSPWDATEAFF
TRBJ2-2 few - TRBV24-1 TGTGCCACCAGTGATTTCAACAGGGTGAACACCGGGGAGCTGTTTTTT CATSDFNRVNTGELFF
TRBJ1-1 few - TRBV24-1 TGTGCCAGCGCACAGGGAGGCGGCACTGAAGCTTTCTTT CASAQGGGTEAFF
TRBJ2-1 - TRBD2 TRBV7-2 TGTGCCAGCAGCTTTAGCGGGAGCGCGAGGACTGAGCAGTTCTTC CASSFSGSARTEQFF
TRBJ2-2 few - TRBV4-3 TGCGCCAGCAGCCAAGACACTCCGGACACCGGGGAGCTGTTTTTT CASSQDTPDTGELFF
TRBJ2-5 - TRBD1 TRBV25-1 TGTGCCAGCAGTGGATCGGACAGGGTGTGGGAGACCCAGTACTTC CASSGSDRVWETQYF
TRBJ1-6 few - TRBV7-2 TGTGCCAGCAGCTTAGCTTATATGACAGCTCCCCTCCACTTT CASSLAYMTAPLHF
TRBJ2-7 - - TRBV2 TGTGCCAGCAGTGAGGGCATACAGGGCTTCTCCTACGAGCAGTACTTC CASSEGIQGFSYEQYF
TRBJ1-4 - TRBD1 TRBV12-3/TRBV12-4 TGTGCCAGCAGTTATAGACAGGGGGATGAAAAACTGTTTTTT CASSYRQGDEKLFF
TRBJ2-7 - TRBD1 TRBV15 TGTGCCACCAGCAGAGGGCAGGGGGCAGTTGAGTACGAGCAGTACTTC CATSRGQGAVEYEQYF
TRBJ2-2 - - TRBV6-6 TGTGCCAGCAGTTACGTCCTTGGGGCCGTGGGCACCGGGGAGCTGTTTTTT CASSYVLGAVGTGELFF
TRBJ2-1 few - TRBV10-3 TGTGCCATCCTGGAGGGCTTAAGCTCCTACAATGAGCAGTTCTTC CAILEGLSSYNEQFF
TRBJ2-1 few - TRBV29-1 TGCAGCGTTGAAGGGGTCGGGCTTGGCAATGAGCAGTTCTTC CSVEGVGLGNEQFF
TRBJ1-1 - - TRBV13 TGTGCCAGCAGCCATGGACTGGGGGCTTTCTTT CASSHGLGAFF